This T cell receptor beta chain is from a study of T-cell memory formation after mild COVID-19. Study conclusions and caveats: That cross-reactive memory joined was suggested by some responding clones appearing in pre-infection memory. Proof of SARS-CoV-2 specificity was absent for the second-wave clones that crested on day 37.

Turning to this clonotype: Antigen specificity is unknown.

TCRdb processed the 5' RACE reads anew with MiXCR; each CDR3 protein has one entry. This repertoire shows 450,000 to 650,000 distinct CDR3 sequences, roughly a fifth found once; its top ten account for around 8.4%. The CDR3 loop spans 14 amino acids. Germline-derived CDR1 and CDR2 are DFQATT and SNEGSKA (reference sequence). Trimming left V 6 bases short and J 6 bases short, with 19 bases between. This TCR derives from an adult woman who had mild COVID-19 (a few samples of this study predate the infection). Cell type and time point are not known. The J gene is TRBJ2-3, the V gene TRBV20-1; D possibly uses TRBD1 or TRBD2 (6 bases each). Input material: PBMCs or a T cell subset sorted from them (not recorded which). The CDR3 sequence: CSAAGSRGSDTQYF. The DNA for the CDR3 is TGCAGTGCCGCGGGAAGCAGGGGATCGGATACGCAGTATTTT.